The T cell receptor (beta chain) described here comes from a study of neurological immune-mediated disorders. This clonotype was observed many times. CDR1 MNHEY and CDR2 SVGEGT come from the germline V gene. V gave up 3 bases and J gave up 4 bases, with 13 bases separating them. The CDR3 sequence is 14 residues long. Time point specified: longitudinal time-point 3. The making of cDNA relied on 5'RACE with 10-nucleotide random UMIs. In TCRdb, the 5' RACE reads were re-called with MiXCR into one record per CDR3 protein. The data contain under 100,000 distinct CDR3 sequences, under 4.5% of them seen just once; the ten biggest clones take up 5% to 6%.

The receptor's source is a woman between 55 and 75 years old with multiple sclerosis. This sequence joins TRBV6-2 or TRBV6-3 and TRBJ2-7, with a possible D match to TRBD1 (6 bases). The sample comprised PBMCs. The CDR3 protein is CASSYGGVVYEQYF. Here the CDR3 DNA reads TGTGCCAGCAGTTATGGGGGCGTCGTATACGAGCAGTACTTC.